A selection of T cell receptor beta chains follows, all from one sample in a study of T cell responses to AZD1222 COVID-19 vaccine. Generated by immunoSEQ multiplex PCR, the TCRdb table keeps only in-frame clones and is missing some. The sample consists of roughly 95,000 clones, around nine tenths of them appearing once. The sample consisted of peripheral blood, taken on day 0 of AZD1222 vaccination. Source of these receptors: an adult in good health. Both conserved end residues are part of each CDR3. D genes are given only for firm matches. Clone size is not always given. Where it is, it says once, few, many or a class for expanded clones.

j_call | clone_size | d_call | v_call | cdr3_nt | cdr3_aa
TRBJ2-2 | once | - | TRBV5-1 | TGCGCCAGCACGAAAGAAGCGAATCGGGACGGGGAGCTGTTTTTT | CASTKEANRDGELFF
TRBJ2-6 | - | - | TRBV19 | TGTGCCAGTAGTATAAGCGTCGTGACAGCGGGGGCCAACGTCCTGACTTTC | CASSISVVTAGANVLTF
TRBJ1-5 | - | TRBD1 | TRBV9 | TGTGCCAGCAGCGAGGGGACAGCAAGCAATCAGCCCCAGCATTTT | CASSEGTASNQPQHF
TRBJ2-3 | - | TRBD2 | TRBV18 | TGTGCCAGCTCACCACGGCTAGCGGGAGGTTTTACAGATACGCAGTATTTT | CASSPRLAGGFTDTQYF
TRBJ2-3 | - | - | TRBV20-1 | TGCAGTGCTAGCACAGATACGCAGTATTTT | CSASTDTQYF
TRBJ2-5 | - | - | TRBV12-3/TRBV12-4 | TGTGCCAGCAGTTTAGGGTTCCAAGAGACCCAGTACTTC | CASSLGFQETQYF
TRBJ1-1 | - | TRBD1 | TRBV19 | TGTGCCAGTACCCTAAATGACAGGGTGAACACTGAAGCTTTCTTT | CASTLNDRVNTEAFF
TRBJ1-3 | - | TRBD1 | TRBV7-9 | TGTGCCAGCAGCCTACAGGGGATCTCTGGAAACACCATATATTTT | CASSLQGISGNTIYF
TRBJ1-1 | - | - | TRBV19 | TGTGCCAGTTTCTTCTCCGGGACCACTGAAGCTTTCTTT | CASFFSGTTEAFF
TRBJ1-1 | few | - | TRBV7-2 | TGTGCCAGCAGCTTAAAGATTACAGGTGAAGCTTTCTTT | CASSLKITGEAFF
TRBJ1-2 | - | - | TRBV20-1 | TGCAGTGCTAGTATTGGGTACACCTTC | CSASIGYTF
TRBJ1-1 | - | - | TRBV2 | TGTGCCAGCAGTGATGGTACGGGGGCTAAGAGAGCTTTCTTT | CASSDGTGAKRAFF
TRBJ2-5 | few | - | TRBV24-1 | TGTGCCACCAGTTTTGGGGGTAGCGGAGCGCAAGAGACCCAGTACTTC | CATSFGGSGAQETQYF
TRBJ2-2 | - | TRBD1 | TRBV7-9 | TGTGCCAGCAGCTTACGGACAGGGGAGAAAACCGGGGAGCTGTTTTTT | CASSLRTGEKTGELFF
TRBJ1-2 | - | - | TRBV12-3/TRBV12-4 | TGTGCCAGCAGCCAGGACCGACTCTATGGCTACACCTTC | CASSQDRLYGYTF
TRBJ2-6 | - | - | TRBV7-3 | TGTGCCAGCAGCTTACTTTCTCCCTCCGACAGCTCTGGGGCCAACGTCCTGACTTTC | CASSLLSPSDSSGANVLTF
TRBJ2-2 | - | TRBD2 | TRBV7-2 | TGTGCCAGCAGCCGTAGCGGGAGCGCCGGGGAGCTGTTTTTT | CASSRSGSAGELFF
TRBJ1-3 | - | - | TRBV9 | TGTGCCAGCAGCCCCCAGTCGAGCTCTGGAAACACCATATATTTT | CASSPQSSSGNTIYF
TRBJ2-7 | - | TRBD2 | TRBV6-5 | TGTGCCAGCAGCGTCACGGGACTAGCGGGAGACGAGCAGTACTTC | CASSVTGLAGDEQYF
TRBJ1-3 | - | - | TRBV9 | TGTGCCAGCAGCGCGGGGGGCCGGTCGGCTGACACCATATATTTT | CASSAGGRSADTIYF
TRBJ1-2 | - | - | TRBV5-4 | TGTGCCAGCAGCTTTGAAAGGGGAACGGATGGCTACACCTTC | CASSFERGTDGYTF
TRBJ2-7 | - | - | TRBV27 | TGTGCCAGCAAGGGAGTCTATAACTCCTACGAGCAGTACTTC | CASKGVYNSYEQYF
TRBJ1-4 | few | - | TRBV2 | TGTGCCAGCAGTGAACAGGGCTTCGGCGGTGAAAAACTGTTTTTT | CASSEQGFGGEKLFF
TRBJ2-5 | - | - | TRBV27 | TGTGCCAGCAGTTTTGGACCTACGAGCGCAGAGACCCAGTACTTC | CASSFGPTSAETQYF
TRBJ1-3 | once | - | TRBV30 | TGTGCCTGGAGTGACGACCCCAGGGAGACTGGAAACACCATATATTTT | CAWSDDPRETGNTIYF
TRBJ2-7 | - | TRBD2 | TRBV2 | TGTGCCAGCAGCAAAGGGACTAGCGGGAGTTCCAAGCCCTACGAGCAGTACTTC | CASSKGTSGSSKPYEQYF
TRBJ2-7 | - | TRBD2 | TRBV6-1 | TGTGCCAGCAGTGACGCTAGCGGGAGAAGGTTGGGCGAGCAGTACTTC | CASSDASGRRLGEQYF
TRBJ2-5 | once | - | TRBV7-9 | TGTGCCAGCAGCGTCCAGCGAAGGGGGGTTGAGACCCAGTACTTC | CASSVQRRGVETQYF
TRBJ2-1 | few | - | TRBV9 | TGTGCCAGCAGCGCGACGGACTACATGTACAATGAGCAGTTCTTC | CASSATDYMYNEQFF
TRBJ1-5 | - | - | TRBV19 | TGTGCCAGTAGTATAGATCTCAGCAATCAGCCCCAGCATTTT | CASSIDLSNQPQHF
TRBJ2-7 | few | TRBD2 | TRBV27 | TGTGCCAGCAGCTATACTAGCGGGAGTTACGAGCAGTACTTC | CASSYTSGSYEQYF
TRBJ2-7 | once | - | TRBV30 | TGTGCCTGGAGCGGAGAGATGGATGAGCAGTACTTC | CAWSGEMDEQYF
TRBJ2-5 | - | TRBD2 | TRBV7-7 | TGTGCCAGCAGCCACCAAGCGGGAACAAGAGAGACCCAGTACTTC | CASSHQAGTRETQYF
TRBJ2-7 | - | - | TRBV19 | TGTGCCAGTAGTATTTCCAGCGGAACTACCTACGAGCAGTACTTC | CASSISSGTTYEQYF
TRBJ1-3 | - | TRBD1 | TRBV9 | TGTGCCAGCAGCGAGACTACAGGGGGACCTGGAAACACCATATATTTT | CASSETTGGPGNTIYF
TRBJ1-1 | - | TRBD1 | TRBV5-1 | TGCGCCAGCGAACCAACAGGGGGCAACACTGAAGCTTTCTTT | CASEPTGGNTEAFF
TRBJ2-1 | - | - | TRBV24-1 | TGTGCCACCAGTGATTTGCCCGGGACGCTAACTAACAATGAGCAGTTCTTC | CATSDLPGTLTNNEQFF